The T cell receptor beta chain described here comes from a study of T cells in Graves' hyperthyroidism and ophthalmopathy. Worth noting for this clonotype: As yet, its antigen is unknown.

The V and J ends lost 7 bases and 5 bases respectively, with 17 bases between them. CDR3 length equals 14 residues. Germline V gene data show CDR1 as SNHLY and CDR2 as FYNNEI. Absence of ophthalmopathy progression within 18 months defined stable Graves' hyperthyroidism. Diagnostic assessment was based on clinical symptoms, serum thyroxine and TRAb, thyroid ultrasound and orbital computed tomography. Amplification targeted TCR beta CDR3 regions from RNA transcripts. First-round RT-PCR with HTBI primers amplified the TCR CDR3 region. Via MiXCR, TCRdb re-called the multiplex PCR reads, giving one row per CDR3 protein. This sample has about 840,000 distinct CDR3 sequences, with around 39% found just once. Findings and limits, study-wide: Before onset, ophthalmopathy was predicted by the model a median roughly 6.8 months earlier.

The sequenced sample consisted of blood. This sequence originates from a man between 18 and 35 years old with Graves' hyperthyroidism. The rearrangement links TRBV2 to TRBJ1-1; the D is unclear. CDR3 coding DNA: TGTGCCAGCACCTCAAACTGGGGAGAGACTGAAGCTTTCTTT. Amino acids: CASTSNWGETEAFF.